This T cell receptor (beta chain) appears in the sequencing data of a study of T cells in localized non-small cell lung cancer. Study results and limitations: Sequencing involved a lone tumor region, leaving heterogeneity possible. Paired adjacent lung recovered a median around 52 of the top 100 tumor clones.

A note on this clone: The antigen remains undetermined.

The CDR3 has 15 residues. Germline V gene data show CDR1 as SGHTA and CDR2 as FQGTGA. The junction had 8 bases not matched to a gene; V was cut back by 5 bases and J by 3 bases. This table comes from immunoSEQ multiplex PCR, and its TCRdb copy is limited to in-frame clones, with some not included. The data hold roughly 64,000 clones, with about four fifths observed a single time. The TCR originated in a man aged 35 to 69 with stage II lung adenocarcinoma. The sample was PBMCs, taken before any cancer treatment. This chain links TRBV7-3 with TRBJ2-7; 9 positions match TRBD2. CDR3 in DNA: TGTGCCAGCAGCCCAGGTCCGACTAGCGGCTACGAGCAGTACTTC. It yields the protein CASSPGPTSGYEQYF.